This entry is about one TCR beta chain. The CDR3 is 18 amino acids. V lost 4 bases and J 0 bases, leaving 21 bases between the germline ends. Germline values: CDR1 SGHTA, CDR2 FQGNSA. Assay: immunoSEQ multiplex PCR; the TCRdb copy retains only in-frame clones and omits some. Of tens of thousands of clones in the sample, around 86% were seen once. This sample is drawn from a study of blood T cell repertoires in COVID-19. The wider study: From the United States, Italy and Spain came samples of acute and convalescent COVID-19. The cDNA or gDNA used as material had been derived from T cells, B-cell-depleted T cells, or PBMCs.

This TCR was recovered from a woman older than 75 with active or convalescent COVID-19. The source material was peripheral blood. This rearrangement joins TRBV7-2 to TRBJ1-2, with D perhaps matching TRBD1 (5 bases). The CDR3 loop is CASSSPLGGDLANYGYTF. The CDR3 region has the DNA TGTGCCAGCAGCTCGCCCCTTGGAGGGGACCTAGCTAACTATGGCTACACCTTC. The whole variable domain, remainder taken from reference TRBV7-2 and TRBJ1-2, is GAGVSQSPSNKVTEKGKDVELRCDPISGHTALYWYRQSLGQGLEFLIYFQGNSAPDKSGLPSDRFSAERTGGSVSTLTIQRTQQEDSAVYLCASSSPLGGDLANYGYTFGSGTRLTVV.